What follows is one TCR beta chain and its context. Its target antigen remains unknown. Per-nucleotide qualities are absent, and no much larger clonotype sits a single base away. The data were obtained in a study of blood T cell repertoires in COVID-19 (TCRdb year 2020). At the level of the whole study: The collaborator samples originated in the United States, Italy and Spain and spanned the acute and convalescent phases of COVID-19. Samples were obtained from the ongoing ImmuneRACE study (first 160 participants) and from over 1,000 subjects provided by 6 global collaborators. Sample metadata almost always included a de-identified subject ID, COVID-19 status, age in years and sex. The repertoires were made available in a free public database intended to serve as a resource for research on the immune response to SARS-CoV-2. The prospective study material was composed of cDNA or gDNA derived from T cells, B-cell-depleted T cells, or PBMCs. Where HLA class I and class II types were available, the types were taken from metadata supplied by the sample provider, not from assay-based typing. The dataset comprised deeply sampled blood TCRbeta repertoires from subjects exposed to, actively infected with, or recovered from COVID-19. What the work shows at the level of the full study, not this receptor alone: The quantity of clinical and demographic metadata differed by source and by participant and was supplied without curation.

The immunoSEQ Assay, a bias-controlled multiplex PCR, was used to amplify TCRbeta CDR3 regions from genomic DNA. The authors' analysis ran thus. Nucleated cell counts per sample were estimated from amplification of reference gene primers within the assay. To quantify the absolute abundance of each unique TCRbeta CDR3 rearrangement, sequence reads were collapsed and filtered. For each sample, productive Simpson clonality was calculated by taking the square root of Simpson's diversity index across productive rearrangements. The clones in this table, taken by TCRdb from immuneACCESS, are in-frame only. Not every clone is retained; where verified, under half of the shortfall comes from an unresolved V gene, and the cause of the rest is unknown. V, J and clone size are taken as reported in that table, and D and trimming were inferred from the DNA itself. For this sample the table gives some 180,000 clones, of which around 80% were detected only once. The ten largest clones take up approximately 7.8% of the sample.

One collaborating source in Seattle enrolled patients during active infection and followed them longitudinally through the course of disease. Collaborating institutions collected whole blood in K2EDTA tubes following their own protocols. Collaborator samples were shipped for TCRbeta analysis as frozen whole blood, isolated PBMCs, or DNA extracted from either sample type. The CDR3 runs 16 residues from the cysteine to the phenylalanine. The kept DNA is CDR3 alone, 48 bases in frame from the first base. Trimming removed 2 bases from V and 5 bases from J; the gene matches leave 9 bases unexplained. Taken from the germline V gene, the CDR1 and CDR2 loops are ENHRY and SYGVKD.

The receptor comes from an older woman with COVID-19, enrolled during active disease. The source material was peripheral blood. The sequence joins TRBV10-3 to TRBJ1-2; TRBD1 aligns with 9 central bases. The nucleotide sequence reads TGTGCCATCAGTGAGCTTCCACAGGGGGCGAATTATGGCTACACCTTC. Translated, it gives CAISELPQGANYGYTF.